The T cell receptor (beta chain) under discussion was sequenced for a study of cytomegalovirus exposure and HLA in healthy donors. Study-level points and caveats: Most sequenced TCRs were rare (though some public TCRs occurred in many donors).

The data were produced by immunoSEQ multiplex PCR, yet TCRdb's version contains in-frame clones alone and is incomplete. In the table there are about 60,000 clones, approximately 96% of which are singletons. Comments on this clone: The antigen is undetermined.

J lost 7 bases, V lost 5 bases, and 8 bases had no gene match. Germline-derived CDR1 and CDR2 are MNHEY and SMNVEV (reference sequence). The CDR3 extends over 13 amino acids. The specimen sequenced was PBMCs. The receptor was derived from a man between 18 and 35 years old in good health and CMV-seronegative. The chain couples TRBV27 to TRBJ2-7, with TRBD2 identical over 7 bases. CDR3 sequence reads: CASSPTLGREQYF. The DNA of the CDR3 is TGTGCCAGCAGTCCGACCCTCGGGAGGGAGCAGTACTTC.